This T cell receptor (beta chain) was identified in a study of radiotherapy plus CTLA-4 blockade in lung cancer. Study-level information: Among all patients, more than 15% showed objective responses, while about 31% had disease control. Study outcomes and limitations: Early blood T cell clone dynamics reportedly forecast response best, with interferon-beta. Some TCR clones had been derived from tumors. These clones expanded in peripheral blood after radiotherapy plus ipilimumab.

Assay: immunoSEQ multiplex PCR; the TCRdb copy retains only in-frame clones and omits some. The data show some 46,000 clones, with around 77% seen just once and under 3% held by the top ten. Turning to this clone: Its antigen is still unknown.

This clonotype originated in a human donor with non-small cell lung cancer whose response to radiotherapy plus ipilimumab could not be evaluated. The sequencing used peripheral blood, collected from a patient treated with radiotherapy plus ipilimumab.

The CDR3, as DNA: TGTGCCAGCAGCTGGGGACAGGGCGGGCAGTACTTC. This encodes CASSWGQGGQYF. The chain carries TRBV5-8 and TRBJ2-7; 9 positions agree with TRBD1. The germline gives CDR1 SGHTS, CDR2 YDEGEE. The length of the CDR3 is 12 residues. The V and J ends lost 3 bases and 9 bases, in that order; junction bases with no gene match: 4.